Below are 21 T cell receptor beta chains sequenced from a single sample in a study of blood T cell repertoires in COVID-19. TCRdb keeps only in-frame clones here, not all; method: immunoSEQ multiplex PCR. Of approximately 300,000 clones detected, 85% appear once; the ten largest clones hold 1.5% to 2%. Sequenced material: PBMCs or T cells enriched from blood (not recorded which). These receptors were collected from a woman in her 30s who had been exposed to COVID-19.

This clone has a single count. This chain links TRBV6-5 with TRBJ2-2, with D hard to call. CDR1 is MNHEY, CDR2 SVGAGI, per germline. V was cut by 0 bases and J by 4 bases, with 12 bases left in between. The CDR3 runs 16 residues. The CDR3 region is CASSYSRVFGTGELFF. The CDR3 DNA reads as TGTGCCAGCAGTTACTCCCGGGTATTTGGCACCGGGGAGCTGTTTTTT.

This CDR3 is CASSATGFNEKLFF. The CDR3 DNA reads as TGTGCCAGCAGCGCGACAGGATTTAATGAAAAACTGTTTTTT. The chain carries TRBV9 and TRBJ1-4; D possibly corresponds to TRBD1 (6 bases). Germline-derived CDR1 and CDR2 are SGDLS and YYNGEE. The ends were cut back, 3 bases at V and 4 bases at J, with 10 bases in the middle. This CDR3 is 14 amino acids long.

This chain links TRBV4-3 with TRBJ2-3; TRBD2 agrees at 14 bases. This CDR3 region has 20 residues. The germline CDR1 and CDR2 sequences are LGHNA and YSLEER. The ends lost 2 bases at V and 0 bases at J; junction bases unmatched: 10. CDR3 amino acids: CASSQTSGTSGGTSTDTQYF. The DNA for the CDR3 is TGCGCCAGCAGCCAAACCTCCGGGACTAGCGGGGGAACTAGCACAGATACGCAGTATTTT.

The chain has TRBV5-4 and TRBJ2-2; a possible D gene is TRBD2 (6 bases). The germline V gene has CDR1 SGHNT and CDR2 YYREEE (reference sequence). CDR3 length: 15 amino acids. V lost 0 bases to trimming and J lost 1 base, with 7 bases between them. CDR3 sequence: CASSLAGVNTGELFF. The CDR3 region has the DNA TGTGCCAGCAGCTTGGCGGGGGTGAACACCGGGGAGCTGTTTTTT.

This clone appeared a few times. The rearrangement joins TRBV19 to TRBJ1-2; 10 positions match TRBD1. With 5 bases clipped from V and 4 bases from J, the junction kept 13 bases outside the gene matches. The CDR3 runs 17 residues. Germline assignment: CDR1 LNHDA and CDR2 SQIVND (reference sequence). The CDR3, as DNA: TGTGCCAGTAGTTTCAGGGGACAGGGGCCTCGGGGCTATGGCTACACCTTC. Amino acid sequence: CASSFRGQGPRGYGYTF.

This sequence joins TRBV5-1 and TRBJ2-7; the match to TRBD2 covers 7 bases. Germline-derived CDR1 and CDR2 are SGHRS and YFSETQ. This CDR3 region has 16 residues. Trimming at V came to 4 bases and at J to 2 bases, leaving 12 bases not matched to a gene. The CDR3 spells CASSRVATSTTYEQYF. The CDR3 DNA reads TGCGCCAGCAGCCGGGTTGCGACTAGCACTACCTACGAGCAGTACTTC.

The rearrangement uses TRBV19 and TRBJ2-1, with TRBD2 identical over 12 bases. This CDR3 contains 16 residues. The V gene end was trimmed by 2 bases and the J gene end by 7 bases; junction bases not matched to a gene: 6. The V gene's germline CDR1 is LNHDA and CDR2 SQIVND (reference sequence). CDR3 sequence (DNA): TGTGCCAGTAGTATAATCCTCGGACTAGCGGGAAATGAGCAGTTCTTC. It codes for CASSIILGLAGNEQFF.

V gene TRBV30 combines with J gene TRBJ2-3; 10 nucleotides match TRBD2. J gave up 3 bases and V 8 bases, and 17 bases lay outside the gene matches. The germline CDR1 and CDR2 sequences are GTSNPN and SVGIG (reference sequence). CDR3 length equals 17 residues. The CDR3 region is CAVGGLAGEGETDTQYF. The CDR3 DNA is TGTGCCGTCGGGGGCCTAGCGGGAGAGGGAGAAACAGATACGCAGTATTTT.

As for this clone: A read error may account for a junction end that differs from germline. This CDR3 is also generated by other DNA sequences in the sample. V and J are TRBV28 and TRBJ2-7; 10 nucleotides align to TRBD1. Germline assignment: CDR1 MDHEN and CDR2 SYDVKM. The CDR3 runs 15 residues. The CDR3 DNA reads TGTGCCAGCAGTGCCGAGGGACAGGGGCCCTACGAGCAGTATTTC. Translated, it gives CASSAEGQGPYEQYF.

By share, this clone counts as medium-sized (0.01 to 0.1%). Since the CDR3 does not end with the conserved phenylalanine or tryptophan, this likely comes from a read error. It is unclear where the CDR3 begins or ends on the DNA, so no DNA is shown, and the CDR3 is as TCRdb lists it. The CDR3 is CAWIHRFLGV. The chain couples TRBV30 to TRBJ1-6; TRBD1 is taken as the D call from the table, unchecked against the DNA. The CDR3 comprises 10 residues, both ends counted. Germline V gene lookup returns CDR1 GTSNPN and CDR2 SVGIG (reference sequence).

The chain carries TRBV3-1 (or the pseudogene TRBV3-2) and TRBJ2-7; 10 bases are a match to TRBD1. The CDR3 totals 16 residues. Germline V gene lookup returns CDR1 LGHDT and CDR2 YNNKEL (reference sequence). V dropped 3 bases and J dropped 1; count of bases not matched to a gene: 6. The CDR3 sequence is CASSQTRDRGSYEQYF. CDR3 nucleotide sequence: TGTGCCAGCAGCCAGACCAGGGACAGGGGATCCTACGAGCAGTACTTC.

V usage is TRBV30 and J usage is TRBJ1-6; TRBD1 agrees at 7 bases. The CDR3 runs 13 residues. Germline CDR1 and CDR2: GTSNPN and SVGIG (reference sequence). V gave up 3 bases and J gave up 8 bases; unmatched junction bases: 4. CDR3 bases: TGTGCCTGGAGCCGGGACAGATATTCACCCCTCCACTTT. Residues: CAWSRDRYSPLHF.

V is TRBV5-4 and J is TRBJ2-3, with D perhaps matching TRBD2 (5 bases). The V gene's germline CDR1 is SGHNT and CDR2 YYREEE (reference sequence). The CDR3 has 15 amino acids. Trimming took off 3 bases at V and 1 base at J, with 12 bases between the two ends. CDR3 in DNA: TGTGCCAGCAGCTCACAAACCGGGGGCACAGATACGCAGTATTTT. Protein sequence: CASSSQTGGTDTQYF.

The chain recombines TRBV29-1 with TRBJ1-1; D gene uncertain. The CDR3 runs 14 residues. The germline V gene encodes CDR1 SQVTM and CDR2 ANQGSEA. V lost 4 bases, J lost 0 bases, and 12 bases lay in between. The CDR3: CSVAEQIMNTEAFF. The DNA of the CDR3 is TGCAGCGTTGCGGAGCAGATCATGAACACTGAAGCTTTCTTT. The full variable domain, its missing parts supplied by reference TRBV29-1 and TRBJ1-1, is SAVISQKPSRDICQRGTSLTIQCQVDSQVTMMFWYRQQPGQSLTLIATANQGSEATYESGFVIDKFPISRPNLTFSTLTVSNMSPEDSSIYLCSVAEQIMNTEAFFGQGTRLTVV.

This clone was picked up a small number of times. CDR3 coding DNA: TGTGCCAGCAGTCCCCCCGGGAGGGTCTCTGGAAACACCATATATTTT. Residues: CASSPPGRVSGNTIYF. V gene TRBV28 combines with J gene TRBJ1-3; D ambiguous. The CDR3 contains 16 residues. Trimming stripped 5 bases from V and 0 bases from J, with 14 bases between. The germline gives CDR1 MDHEN, CDR2 SYDVKM.

This clone came up once. The V call is TRBV10-3, the J call TRBJ1-4; TRBD1 aligns across 9 bases. The germline V gene has CDR1 ENHRY and CDR2 SYGVKD. With V trimmed by 4 bases and J by 6 bases, 0 bases remained unmatched. This CDR3 is 13 amino acids long. The chain's CDR3 is CAISGTGDEKLFF. CDR3 sequence (DNA): TGTGCCATCAGTGGGACAGGGGATGAAAAACTGTTTTTT.

The chain carries TRBV3-1 (or the pseudogene TRBV3-2) and TRBJ2-5, with 14 bases fitting TRBD2. CDR3 size: 19 residues. Trimming at V came to 4 bases and at J to 6 bases, leaving 16 bases not matched to a gene. Germline V CDR1 and CDR2: LGHDT, YNNKEL (reference sequence). This CDR3 is CASSPEGRLAGGSGKTQYF. As DNA, the CDR3 is TGTGCCAGCAGCCCGGAGGGACGACTAGCGGGAGGGTCGGGAAAGACCCAGTACTTC.

J is TRBJ1-5 and V is TRBV2; D call uncertain. The V gene lost 5 bases and the J gene lost 7 bases, with 27 bases spanning the gap. CDR3 length equals 18 residues. CDR1 and CDR2 from the germline V gene are SNHLY and FYNNEI. The CDR3 is CASSLRGRVSVSGQPQHF. CDR3 DNA sequence: TGTGCCAGCAGTTTACGGGGTAGGGTAAGCGTAAGCGGCCAGCCCCAGCATTTT.

The chain joins TRBV12-3 or TRBV12-4 to TRBJ1-5, with D uncertain. Trimming shortened V by 2 bases and J by 2 bases, and 4 bases separated the two germline ends. The CDR3 is 13 amino acids. CDR3 in amino acids: CASSLRGNQPQHF. DNA for the CDR3: TGTGCCAGCAGTTTACGAGGCAATCAGCCCCAGCATTTT.

This clone was counted once. The V gene is TRBV23-1, the J gene TRBJ2-2; 8 positions agree with TRBD2. TRBV23-1 is filed as an ORF, its function uncertain. V gave up 0 bases and J gave up 2 bases; unmatched junction bases: 8. CDR3 length: 18 residues. CDR3 sequence reads: CASSQSRLRGANTGELFF. The DNA for the CDR3 is TGCGCCAGCAGTCAATCGAGATTGCGGGGGGCCAACACCGGGGAGCTGTTTTTT.

CDR3 sequence reads: CASSLGRGLGEKLFF. The CDR3 DNA follows: TGTGCCAGCAGCTTGGGCAGGGGGCTAGGTGAAAAACTGTTTTTT. The chain combines TRBV5-6 with TRBJ1-4; 8 nucleotides line up with TRBD1. The junction had 5 bases not matched to a gene; V was cut back by 0 bases and J by 7 bases. The germline V gene has CDR1 SGHDT and CDR2 YYEEEE. The CDR3 has 15 amino acids.